This TCR beta chain was sequenced during a study of cytomegalovirus exposure and HLA in healthy donors. Study-level findings and limits: Researchers reported from a later analysis that most CMV-associated TCR beta chains appeared HLA-restricted. Accurate predictions that matched the HLA-A and HLA-B alleles of most subjects were reportedly made from TCR beta sequences. Sequencing likely caused a cluster of highly shared sequence variants.

The study ran its PCR with 60 Vbeta and 13 Jbeta primers. Profiling relied on immunoSEQ multiplex PCR, and the TCRdb table lists in-frame clones only, not all of them. The specimen's table records 100,000 to 150,000 clones. Comments on this clone: Its antigen remains unknown.

V shed 0 bases, J shed 6 bases, and the junction held 2 bases outside the gene matches. From germline, CDR1 is SGHRS and CDR2 YFSETQ. The CDR3 covers 15 residues. In nominal health when sampled, donors likely had unrecorded immune exposures nonetheless. This TCR derives from a middle-aged woman in good health and CMV-seropositive. This chain links TRBV5-1 with TRBJ2-1; 11 positions agree with TRBD2. The sequenced sample was PBMCs. This chain's CDR3 is CASSLGLAGFNEQFF. The CDR3 nucleotides are TGCGCCAGCAGCTTGGGACTAGCGGGATTCAATGAGCAGTTCTTC.